One sample yielded the 29 T cell receptor beta chains listed below, sequenced in a study of PD-1 blockade in classical Hodgkin lymphoma. The time point was: cycle 4 day 1 (C4D1), after more than five weeks of nivolumab. Every patient had relapsed following autologous stem cell transplantation, and cohorts differed in brentuximab vedotin exposure. Produced via immunoSEQ multiplex PCR; TCRdb's table is partial and in-frame only. The sample shows about 23,000 clones, 88% of them seen only once. Material: peripheral blood mononuclear cells (PBMCs), obtained before the fourth cycle of nivolumab. Source of these receptors: a human donor with classical Hodgkin lymphoma.

Judged by abundance, this clone is medium-sized. The rearrangement joins TRBV2 to TRBJ1-5; D not certain. Trimming removed 8 bases from V and 10 bases from J, with 15 bases in between. This CDR3 region has 12 residues. Germline values: CDR1 SNHLY, CDR2 FYNNEI. This CDR3 is CASREGMGPQHF. In nucleotides, the CDR3 is TGTGCCAGCCGGGAGGGAATGGGACCCCAGCATTTT.

This chain uses TRBV5-4 with TRBJ2-5, with 7 bases fitting TRBD1. Germline V gene data show CDR1 as SGHNT and CDR2 as YYREEE (reference sequence). The length of the CDR3 is 15 residues. Unmatched junction bases numbered 4, after V lost 0 bases and J lost 2 bases. The CDR3 region is CASSLDGTAQETQYF. CDR3 in DNA: TGTGCCAGCAGCTTGGATGGGACAGCACAAGAGACCCAGTACTTC.

The chain couples TRBV7-9 to TRBJ2-4, with D possibly called TRBD1 or TRBD2 (5 bases each). In germline, CDR1 is SEHNR, CDR2 FQNEAQ (reference sequence). The CDR3 totals 15 residues. The germline V and J ends were trimmed by 1 base and 8 bases, with 15 bases remaining between them. The CDR3 loop is CASSLVGTPLDIQYF. In DNA, the CDR3 is TGTGCCAGCAGCTTAGTGGGGACCCCGCTCGACATTCAGTACTTC.

This chain uses TRBV11-2 with TRBJ1-4; TRBD1 aligns across 11 bases. The V gene's germline CDR1 is SGHAT and CDR2 FQNNGV. The V segment lost 4 bases and the J segment 10 bases; nucleotides outside the gene matches: 5. The CDR3 runs 14 residues. CDR3 sequence: CASSSGQGEAKLFF. CDR3 bases: TGTGCCAGCAGCTCGGGACAGGGGGAGGCAAAACTGTTTTTT.

V and J are TRBV4-2 and TRBJ2-3; D gene uncertain. Germline V gene data show CDR1 as LGHNA and CDR2 as YNFKEQ. This CDR3 comprises 17 residues. Trimming took 0 bases from V and 1 from J, leaving 14 bases between them. CDR3 amino acids: CASSQDWSPRGTDTQYF. The CDR3 bases are TGTGCCAGCAGCCAAGACTGGTCTCCCCGTGGCACAGATACGCAGTATTTT.

The rearrangement joins TRBV5-6 to TRBJ1-3; D is possibly TRBD1 (6 bases). The CDR3 has 17 residues. In germline, CDR1 is SGHDT, CDR2 YYEEEE. V was clipped by 1 base and J by 0 bases, with 14 bases between them. CDR3 nucleotide sequence: TGTGCCAGCAGCTTGCGGCGACGGGGGCCCTCTGGAAACACCATATATTTT. Residues: CASSLRRRGPSGNTIYF. Full variable domain (remainder filled in from reference TRBV5-6 and TRBJ1-3): DAGVTQSPTHLIKTRGQQVTLRCSPKSGHDTVSWYQQALGQGPQFIFQYYEEEERQRGNFPDRFSGHQFPNYSSELNVNALLLGDSALYLCASSLRRRGPSGNTIYFGEGSWLTVV.

The J gene is TRBJ1-1, the V gene TRBV11-2, with 8 bases fitting TRBD1. The CDR3 extends over 14 amino acids. With 3 bases clipped from V and 3 bases from J, the junction kept 3 bases outside the gene matches. Germline V gene data show CDR1 as SGHAT and CDR2 as FQNNGV. In DNA form, the CDR3 reads TGTGCCAGCAGCTTCCACAGGGGGGACACTGAAGCTTTCTTT. This encodes CASSFHRGDTEAFF.

J is TRBJ2-5 and V is TRBV2; a weak D match, TRBD2 (6 bases). V shed 0 bases and J shed 4 bases, with 12 bases lying between them. This CDR3 region has 15 residues. Germline V gene sequence: CDR1 SNHLY, CDR2 FYNNEI. This CDR3 is CASSEALPGVETQYF. CDR3 in DNA: TGTGCCAGCAGTGAAGCTTTGCCGGGAGTAGAGACCCAGTACTTC.

The rearrangement joins TRBV27 to TRBJ2-5, with D maybe TRBD2 (6 bases). Trimming removed 2 bases from V and 5 bases from J, with 12 bases in between. The CDR3 length is 14 residues. CDR1 is MNHEY and CDR2 is SMNVEV in the germline V gene (reference sequence). The CDR3 nucleotides are TGTGCCAGCAGTTTAGCGGGGCGCGGGGAGACCCAGTACTTC. This encodes CASSLAGRGETQYF.

This CDR3 is CASSVAGTGVFQETQYF. CDR3 DNA: TGTGCCAGCAGCGTAGCTGGGACAGGGGTTTTCCAAGAGACCCAGTACTTC. The V and J genes are TRBV9 and TRBJ2-5; 10 positions agree with TRBD1. The CDR3 contains 17 residues. The V gene's germline CDR1 is SGDLS and CDR2 YYNGEE. J lost 1 base, V lost 0 bases, and 6 bases had no gene match.

The table lists this clone with a few counts. The V call is TRBV7-2, the J call TRBJ1-5, with no clear D. Looked up from germline, CDR1 is SGHTA and CDR2 is FQGNSA. Trimming cost V 6 bases and J 3 bases, with 6 bases left between them. This CDR3 comprises 12 residues. CDR3 sequence: CASSGPNQPQHF. CDR3 DNA: TGTGCCAGCAGTGGGCCCAATCAGCCCCAGCATTTT.

This clone is medium-sized within its sample. The gene calls are TRBV9 and TRBJ2-5; D gene ambiguous. Germline V gene lookup returns CDR1 SGDLS and CDR2 YYNGEE. Trimming left V 2 bases short and J 0 bases short, with 8 bases between. This CDR3 comprises 14 residues. The CDR3 sequence is CASSVGSYQETQYF. CDR3 coding DNA: TGTGCCAGCAGCGTTGGCTCATACCAAGAGACCCAGTACTTC. Supplemented by reference TRBV9 and TRBJ2-5, the full variable domain reads DSGVTQTPKHLITATGQRVTLRCSPRSGDLSVYWYQQSLDQGLQFLIQYYNGEERAKGNILERFSAQQFPDLHSELNLSSLELGDSALYFCASSVGSYQETQYFGPGTRLLVL.

The rearrangement joins TRBV11-2 to TRBJ1-5, with TRBD1 matching over 7 bases. The germline gives CDR1 SGHAT, CDR2 FQNNGV. V was pared by 1 base and J by 0 bases, with 3 bases of the junction left unmatched. This CDR3 comprises 16 residues. The CDR3 region has the DNA TGTGCCAGCAGCTTAGCAGGGGGGTTTAGCAATCAGCCCCAGCATTTT. As protein: CASSLAGGFSNQPQHF.

The rearrangement links TRBV10-2 to TRBJ2-3, with 10 bases fitting TRBD2. This CDR3 has 16 amino acids. The germline CDR1 and CDR2 sequences are WSHSY and SAAADI. The junction had 8 bases not matched to a gene; V was cut back by 4 bases and J by 4 bases. DNA of the CDR3: TGCGCCAGCAGTGGCCCCCTAGCGGGAGTATCAGATACGCAGTATTTT. Protein sequence: CASSGPLAGVSDTQYF.

The V call is TRBV10-3, the J call TRBJ1-1; D call uncertain. Germline V gives CDR1 ENHRY, CDR2 SYGVKD. V lost 4 bases to trimming and J lost 3 bases, with 9 bases between them. This CDR3 is 13 amino acids long. CDR3 residues: CAISGDMDTEAFF. The CDR3 DNA reads as TGTGCCATCAGTGGTGATATGGACACTGAAGCTTTCTTT.

The rearrangement uses TRBV19 and TRBJ2-3; the D gene is possibly TRBD2 (5 bases). V lost 3 bases, J lost 4 bases, and 14 bases lay in between. CDR1 and CDR2 (germline): LNHDA, SQIVND (reference sequence). The CDR3 covers 15 residues. The CDR3 DNA follows: TGTGCCAGTAGTATCCCGGGGTCAGGAGCAGATACGCAGTATTTT. Amino acids: CASSIPGSGADTQYF.

The V gene is TRBV14, the J gene TRBJ1-1; D gene uncertain. The CDR3 runs 13 residues. Germline CDR1 reads SGHDN; CDR2 reads FVKESK. Trimming shortened V by 1 base and J by 1 base, and 4 bases separated the two germline ends. This CDR3 reads CASSQGGNTEAFF. The CDR3 DNA reads TGTGCCAGCAGCCAAGGGGGGAACACTGAAGCTTTCTTT.

In this sample, this clone turned up a few times. The chain employs TRBV11-1 and TRBJ2-3, with a possible D match to TRBD2 (6 bases). The CDR3 is 17 amino acids. Germline assignment: CDR1 SGHAT and CDR2 FQDESV (reference sequence). Deletions cut 5 bases from V and 3 bases from J, with 21 bases between. The CDR3 DNA reads as TGTGCCAGCAGCCGGGGGTTGGGTTCGGGGAGTACAGATACGCAGTATTTT. Amino acids: CASSRGLGSGSTDTQYF.

V usage is TRBV5-1 and J usage is TRBJ2-5; 9 bases are a match to TRBD1. CDR1 is SGHRS, CDR2 YFSETQ, per germline. There are 17 residues in the CDR3. J gave up 5 bases and V 4 bases, and 15 bases lay outside the gene matches. The CDR3 DNA sequence: TGCGCCAGCAGCCCCGGACATATAACAGGGGGCATGGAGACCCAGTACTTC. It is translated as CASSPGHITGGMETQYF.

The chain has TRBV19 and TRBJ2-7, with a possible D match to TRBD1 (5 bases). The CDR3 loop spans 14 amino acids. Per germline, CDR1 LNHDA and CDR2 SQIVND (reference sequence). Deletions cut 3 bases from V and 4 bases from J, with 13 bases between. CDR3 bases: TGTGCCAGTAGTATTAGGCAGGGTGGGTACGAGCAGTACTTC. Translating gives CASSIRQGGYEQYF. Full variable domain (rest looked up from reference TRBV19 and TRBJ2-7): DGGITQSPKYLFRKEGQNVTLSCEQNLNHDAMYWYRQDPGQGLRLIYYSQIVNDFQKGDIAEGYSVSREKKESFPLTVTSAQKNPTAFYLCASSIRQGGYEQYFGPGTRLTVT.

This chain connects TRBV4-2 to TRBJ2-3; weak D call: TRBD2 (5 bases). This CDR3 is built from 17 residues. V dropped 1 base and J dropped 0 bases, with 14 bases sitting between them. The germline V gene has CDR1 LGHNA and CDR2 YNFKEQ. The CDR3 nucleotides are TGTGCCAGCAGCCAAGGGTTTACTAGACTTAGCACAGATACGCAGTATTTT. It codes for CASSQGFTRLSTDTQYF.

The chain recombines TRBV11-2 with TRBJ2-1, with 8 bases that match TRBD2. V shed 4 bases and J 9 bases; nucleotides not matched to a gene: 5. The CDR3 has 13 amino acids. Germline values: CDR1 SGHAT, CDR2 FQNNGV. The CDR3 DNA reads TGTGCCAGCAGCTCCTTCGGGGGGGTTGAGCAGTTCTTC. As protein: CASSSFGGVEQFF.

The genes are TRBV5-4 and TRBJ2-2; the match to TRBD1 covers 12 bases. Germline trimming cut 4 bases from V and 4 bases from J; bases unmatched to any gene: 5. CDR1 is SGHNT, CDR2 YYREEE, per germline (reference sequence). The CDR3 consists of 16 residues. CDR3 coding DNA: TGTGCCAGCAGCGCCGGGACAGGGGGCCGCACCGGGGAGCTGTTTTTT. Its translation is CASSAGTGGRTGELFF.

The chain uses TRBV5-1 and TRBJ2-2; D might be TRBD1 (6 bases). Trimming removed 0 bases at V and 1 base at J, with 10 bases between. Germline CDR1 reads SGHRS; CDR2 reads YFSETQ. The CDR3 sequence is 16 residues long. The CDR3 here is CASSLGGQLNTGELFF. The CDR3 bases are TGCGCCAGCAGCTTGGGGGGACAACTGAACACCGGGGAGCTGTTTTTT.

DNA for the CDR3: TGTGCCAGCAGCGCCGGGACAGGGTTATCCTACAATGAGCAGTTCTTC. This gives the protein CASSAGTGLSYNEQFF. This rearrangement joins TRBV11-2 to TRBJ2-1; 9 bases align to TRBD1. Germline-derived CDR1 and CDR2 are SGHAT and FQNNGV. This CDR3 is built from 16 residues. V lost 5 bases to trimming and J lost 1 base; unmatched junction nucleotides: 6.

CDR3 sequence: CASSLEGAGFVAQYF. Written as DNA, the CDR3 is TGTGCCAGCAGCTTAGAGGGGGCAGGGTTTGTCGCCCAGTACTTC. J is TRBJ2-5 and V is TRBV7-2, with TRBD1 matching over 7 bases. The CDR3 extends over 15 amino acids. The V segment lost 1 base and the J segment 9 bases; nucleotides outside the gene matches: 11. Germline V gene data show CDR1 as SGHTA and CDR2 as FQGNSA.

The chain employs TRBV29-1 and TRBJ1-1; possible D gene TRBD1, 6 bases. The ends were cut back, 5 bases at V and 4 bases at J, with 14 bases in the middle. The CDR3 covers 13 residues. Germline-derived CDR1 and CDR2 are SQVTM and ANQGSEA. In nucleotides, the CDR3 is TGCAGCGTTACCAGGGGTATAGGCACTGAAGCTTTCTTT. This codes for CSVTRGIGTEAFF.

The V gene is TRBV10-3, the J gene TRBJ2-7; 10 bases are shared with TRBD1. This CDR3 has 15 residues. V trimming: 3 bases; J trimming: 2 bases; junction bases outside the gene matches: 4. Germline V gives CDR1 ENHRY, CDR2 SYGVKD. CDR3 nucleotide sequence: TGTGCCATCAGTGACCCCGGGACAGGGGCCTACGAGCAGTACTTC. It specifies CAISDPGTGAYEQYF.

The CDR3 DNA reads TGTGCCAGCAGCTTGACTAGCGGGAGAACCTACGAGCAGTACTTC. Translating gives CASSLTSGRTYEQYF. V usage is TRBV7-2 and J usage is TRBJ2-7, with 12 bases aligning to TRBD2. CDR1 and CDR2 from the germline V gene are SGHTA and FQGNSA. The length of the CDR3 is 15 residues. V shed 3 bases and J 2 bases; nucleotides not matched to a gene: 2.